This T cell receptor beta chain was sequenced for a study of T and B cells in COVID-19 patients. Study-wide background: Of more than 19 active-infection patients, 12 were critically ill with mechanical ventilation or extracorporeal membrane oxygenation.

In the case of this clonotype: What it recognizes is unknown.

Blood genomic DNA input for TRB amplification was about 240-550 ng. Deletions cut 3 bases from V and 6 bases from J, with 2 bases between. CDR1 and CDR2 (germline): LGHNA, YSLEER. There are 11 residues in the CDR3. Multiplex PCR with BIOMED2 TRB-A/B primer pools amplified TRB rearrangements. TCRdb independently ran MiXCR on the multiplex PCR reads; one entry per CDR3 protein. The sample has more than 15,000 distinct CDR3 sequences, about 26% seen once. Study-wide results and limits: Active COVID-19 showed highly clonal TRB repertoires; recovery showed diversity and richness above healthy donors. Patients with COVID-19 reportedly showed strongly skewed T cell receptor beta variable and joining gene usage. Exclusive to the recovered cohort were some 2,300 TCR clusters, over 25 of them with low generation probability.

The V call is TRBV4-3, the J call TRBJ2-2; D remains ambiguous. The specimen sequenced was blood. This clonotype was obtained from a human donor who had recovered from COVID-19. The CDR3 loop reads CASSQAGELFF. The CDR3 DNA sequence: TGCGCCAGCAGCCAGGCCGGGGAGCTGTTTTTT.